The following is a TCR beta chain sequence with its context. These data originate in a study of breast tumors, draining lymph nodes, adjacent tissues. The CDR3 consists of 13 residues. The germline CDR1 and CDR2 sequences are LGHDT and YNNKEL (reference sequence). V lost 5 bases and J lost 4, with 9 bases in between. Using its own MiXCR run on the multiplex PCR reads, TCRdb lists one record per CDR3 protein. Of about 35,000 distinct CDR3 sequences listed, roughly 36% are singletons. The clonotype was recovered from a female donor with breast cancer. Some clones in this sample may be carry-over from other donors' samples. The chain is built from TRBV3-1 and TRBJ2-1; tentative D call: TRBD1 (6 bases). Input material: breast tumor tissue. The chain's CDR3 is CASSRGGYNEQFF. In DNA form, the CDR3 reads TGTGCCAGCAGCAGAGGGGGTTACAATGAGCAGTTCTTC.